The 31 T cell receptor beta chains below come from one sample, sequenced in a study of T cells after yellow fever vaccination. MiXCR, applied by TCRdb to the 5' RACE reads, yields one record per CDR3 protein. The table includes 350,000 to 550,000 distinct CDR3 sequences, over 15% detected once. The source material was PBMCs, sampled before the yellow fever booster vaccination. These TCRs come from a young man who received the YFV17D yellow fever vaccine.

This chain uses TRBV4-1 with TRBJ2-2; no firm D call. Trimming removed 3 bases at V and 6 bases at J, with 11 bases between. The CDR3 is made up of 14 amino acids. Germline values: CDR1 MGHRA, CDR2 YSYEKL. The CDR3: CASSQRFGAGELFF. CDR3 in DNA: TGCGCCAGCAGCCAGCGGTTCGGTGCCGGGGAGCTGTTTTTT.

V is TRBV4-3 and J is TRBJ1-2, with unresolved D. V shed 4 bases and J shed 7 bases, with 10 bases lying between them. The CDR3 length is 12 residues. CDR1 is LGHNA and CDR2 is YSLEER in the germline V gene. The CDR3 DNA reads TGCGCCAGCAGCCGGGGTTCCGGTGGCTACACCTTC. This encodes CASSRGSGGYTF.

This clonotype occurred a few times. This chain connects TRBV9 to TRBJ2-7, with D hard to call. The germline V gene has CDR1 SGDLS and CDR2 YYNGEE. Trimming took off 0 bases at V and 2 bases at J, with 12 bases between the two ends. This CDR3 is built from 15 residues. This chain's CDR3 is CASSVAWQTPYEQYF. The CDR3 DNA sequence: TGTGCCAGCAGCGTAGCGTGGCAGACCCCCTACGAGCAGTACTTC.

This clonotype was observed once. V usage is TRBV12-3 or TRBV12-4 and J usage is TRBJ1-1; the D gene is possibly TRBD1 (5 bases). V lost 0 bases and J lost 5, with 13 bases in between. The CDR3 runs 15 residues. The CDR3 spells CASSLAREGDTEAFF. The DNA for the CDR3 is TGTGCCAGCAGTTTAGCCAGGGAAGGTGATACTGAAGCTTTCTTT.

This clonotype was observed a handful of times. The chain has TRBV6-5 and TRBJ2-2; D assignment may be TRBD1 or TRBD2 (5 bases each). The CDR3 is 16 amino acids. The germline V gene has CDR1 MNHEY and CDR2 SVGAGI. With 5 bases removed from V and 4 bases from J, the gap between germline ends came to 17 bases. CDR3 in DNA: TGTGCCAGCAGTGCGCCGGGACCGTATACCACCGGGGAGCTGTTTTTT. The encoded protein is CASSAPGPYTTGELFF.

This clonotype was detected a few times. The CDR3 nucleotides read TGTGCCAGCAGCTTAGGAGGGATGGAGACCCAGTACTTC. Translated: CASSLGGMETQYF. The genes are TRBV7-2 and TRBJ2-5, with D possibly matching TRBD2 (5 bases). This CDR3 comprises 13 residues. V gave up 1 base and J gave up 5 bases, with 8 bases separating them. Germline CDR1 reads SGHTA; CDR2 reads FQGNSA.

V usage is TRBV7-2 and J usage is TRBJ2-5; 9 bases line up with TRBD1. V lost 5 bases and J lost 2; bases outside the gene matches: 6. The CDR3 length is 15 residues. The germline gives CDR1 SGHTA, CDR2 FQGNSA. The DNA of the CDR3 is TGTGCCAGCAGCCAGGGACAGGGCGGACAAGAGACCCAGTACTTC. It yields the protein CASSQGQGGQETQYF.

V and J are TRBV7-2 and TRBJ1-5; no reliable D call. V lost 5 bases and J 8 bases, leaving 13 bases between the germline ends. Germline CDR1 SGHTA, CDR2 FQGNSA. CDR3 length equals 13 residues. DNA of the CDR3: TGTGCCAGCAGCCCAACGAACTTTGAGCCCCAGCATTTT. Its translation is CASSPTNFEPQHF.

This clonotype was seen many times. V and J are TRBV12-3 or TRBV12-4 and TRBJ1-1; no reliable D call. The germline V and J ends were trimmed by 5 bases and 11 bases, with 18 bases remaining between them. There are 13 residues in the CDR3. CDR3 sequence: CASSLTAPGRAFF. CDR3 sequence (DNA): TGTGCCAGCAGTCTCACGGCCCCCGGGAGGGCTTTCTTT.

This clonotype has a handful of counts. The genes are TRBV9 and TRBJ1-1; D is uncertain. The V gene's germline CDR1 is SGDLS and CDR2 YYNGEE. V was pared by 4 bases and J by 0 bases, with 7 bases between. CDR3 length: 13 residues. The CDR3 loop is CASSFLLNTEAFF. CDR3 DNA sequence: TGTGCCAGCAGCTTCCTATTGAACACTGAAGCTTTCTTT.

This chain connects TRBV9 to TRBJ2-3; D unclear. This CDR3 has 12 amino acids. V was cut by 4 bases and J by 6 bases, with 9 bases left in between. Germline lookup yields CDR1 SGDLS and CDR2 YYNGEE. The CDR3 reads CASSPRHDTQYF. CDR3 coding DNA: TGTGCCAGCAGCCCTCGACATGATACGCAGTATTTT.

The gene calls are TRBV30 and TRBJ1-2; no firm D call. Germline lookup yields CDR1 GTSNPN and CDR2 SVGIG (reference sequence). V lost 5 bases to trimming and J lost 8 bases, with 15 bases between them. The CDR3 loop spans 12 amino acids. CDR3: CAWGLDRVGYTF. Here the CDR3 DNA reads TGTGCCTGGGGCCTAGATCGGGTAGGCTACACCTTC.

This clonotype has more than one count but fewer than ten. The rearrangement joins TRBV6-5 to TRBJ2-6; D is undetermined. Germline CDR1 is MNHEY and CDR2 is SVGAGI. CDR3 size: 14 residues. V gave up 5 bases and J gave up 4 bases, with 9 bases separating them. CDR3 sequence (DNA): TGTGCCAGCAGTATTATCCAAGGGGCCAACGTCCTGACTTTC. It yields the protein CASSIIQGANVLTF.

A few counts support this clonotype. The rearrangement joins TRBV12-3 or TRBV12-4 to TRBJ2-1; 10 bases are a match to TRBD1. V trimming: 5 bases; J trimming: 10 bases; junction bases outside the gene matches: 8. The CDR3 totals 14 residues. CDR3 sequence reads: CASSATTGGEEQFF. CDR3 coding DNA: TGTGCCAGCAGTGCCACGACAGGGGGCGAGGAGCAGTTCTTC.

This clonotype occurred a few times. The V call is TRBV7-9, the J call TRBJ1-1; D is unclear. This CDR3 comprises 14 residues. Trimming shortened V by 4 bases and J by 1 base, and 10 bases separated the two germline ends. CDR1 SEHNR and CDR2 FQNEAQ come from the germline V gene (reference sequence). CDR3 residues: CASSYRSGNTEAFF. DNA of the CDR3: TGTGCCAGCAGCTACCGTTCAGGGAACACTGAAGCTTTCTTT.

This clonotype has only a few counts. V usage is TRBV29-1 and J usage is TRBJ2-5; D gene uncertain. V was pared by 2 bases and J by 5 bases, with 6 bases between. The germline V gene has CDR1 SQVTM and CDR2 ANQGSEA. The CDR3 totals 11 residues. In nucleotides, the CDR3 is TGCAGCGTTGAAATGAGGGAGACCCAGTACTTC. Translating it yields CSVEMRETQYF. The whole variable domain, filled in from reference TRBV29-1 and TRBJ2-5, reads SAVISQKPSRDICQRGTSLTIQCQVDSQVTMMFWYRQQPGQSLTLIATANQGSEATYESGFVIDKFPISRPNLTFSTLTVSNMSPEDSSIYLCSVEMRETQYFGPGTRLLVL.

This clonotype showed up just a few times. The chain carries TRBV20-1 and TRBJ1-1; D unresolved. CDR3 length: 11 amino acids. The V and J ends lost 1 base and 10 bases respectively, with 10 bases between them. Germline V CDR1 and CDR2: DFQATT, SNEGSKA (reference sequence). The CDR3, as DNA: TGCAGTGCTAGAGTCCATCAGTTAGCTTTCTTT. Amino acid sequence: CSARVHQLAFF.

The chain employs TRBV3-1 and TRBJ1-1, with TRBD1 identical over 7 bases. Germline CDR1 reads LGHDT; CDR2 reads YNNKEL (reference sequence). V dropped 2 bases and J dropped 1; count of bases not matched to a gene: 4. The CDR3 is 15 amino acids. Here the CDR3 DNA reads TGTGCCAGCAGCCAAAACAGGGGATGGAACACTGAAGCTTTCTTT. It encodes CASSQNRGWNTEAFF. The full variable domain, in which reference TRBV3-1 and TRBJ1-1 provide the parts outside the CDR3, is DTAVSQTPKYLVTQMGNDKSIKCEQNLGHDTMYWYKQDSKKFLKIMFSYNNKELIINETVPNRFSPKSPDKAHLNLHINSLELGDSAVYFCASSQNRGWNTEAFFGQGTRLTVV.

This sequence joins TRBV10-3 and TRBJ2-1; maybe TRBD2 (7 bases). This CDR3 is 13 amino acids long. Germline V gene lookup returns CDR1 ENHRY and CDR2 SYGVKD. V was trimmed by 6 bases and J by 7 bases, leaving 13 bases between them. In DNA, the CDR3 is TGTGCCATCAGCGGGGGGCCGGGTAATGAGCAGTTCTTC. It codes for CAISGGPGNEQFF.

This clonotype was observed a few times. V is TRBV4-3 and J is TRBJ1-1, with 7 bases lining up with TRBD1. CDR3 length: 17 amino acids. The V segment lost 5 bases and the J segment 5 bases; nucleotides outside the gene matches: 17. Germline V gives CDR1 LGHNA, CDR2 YSLEER. CDR3 protein: CASSKLRDSTVGTEAFF. In DNA, the CDR3 is TGCGCCAGCAGCAAACTGCGGGACAGCACAGTAGGTACTGAAGCTTTCTTT.

The chain recombines TRBV5-5 with TRBJ2-7; D may correspond to TRBD1 or TRBD2 (5 bases each). Germline assignment: CDR1 SGHKS and CDR2 YYEKEE (reference sequence). This CDR3 is built from 13 residues. V was shortened by 6 bases and J by 5 bases, with 15 bases between the two germline ends. The CDR3 protein is CASTGAGAHEQYF. The CDR3 DNA follows: TGTGCCAGCACCGGGGCCGGGGCCCACGAGCAGTACTTC.

A note on this clonotype: Being one base from a much bigger clone, this may be a read error. This chain joins TRBV7-2 and TRBJ2-5; 9 nucleotides match TRBD1. The trim removed 5 bases at V and 5 bases at J, leaving 3 bases unmatched. Germline V gene sequence: CDR1 SGHTA, CDR2 FQGNSA. The CDR3 runs 13 residues. Here the CDR3 reads CASSRDRDETQYF. The CDR3 DNA reads as TGTGCCAGCAGCCGGGACAGGGATGAGACCCAGTACTTC.

This clonotype was observed a few times. The chain is built from TRBV10-3 and TRBJ2-3; 9 bases map to TRBD1. Germline V gene sequence: CDR1 ENHRY, CDR2 SYGVKD. J lost 3 bases, V lost 7 bases, and 2 bases had no gene match. This CDR3 spans 13 amino acids. CDR3 sequence reads: CAITGQGTDTQYF. In DNA form, the CDR3 reads TGTGCCATCACCGGACAGGGGACAGATACGCAGTATTTT.

V and J are TRBV6-1 and TRBJ1-5, with unresolved D. Trimming shortened V by 7 bases and J by 0 bases, and 10 bases separated the two germline ends. Germline CDR1 is MNHNS and CDR2 is SASEGT. This CDR3 region has 14 residues. The DNA for the CDR3 is TGTGCCAGCACCGGGCCGAATAGCAATCAGCCCCAGCATTTT. Amino acid sequence: CASTGPNSNQPQHF.

This clonotype has just a few counts. The chain joins TRBV20-1 to TRBJ2-5; 7 nucleotides agree with TRBD1. Germline assignment: CDR1 DFQATT and CDR2 SNEGSKA (reference sequence). There are 14 residues in the CDR3. Trimming took 7 bases from V and 4 from J; bases not matched to a gene: 12. This CDR3 is CSVRQGGAGETQYF. CDR3 DNA: TGCAGTGTTCGTCAAGGGGGCGCGGGAGAGACCCAGTACTTC.

A few counts support this clonotype. The genes are TRBV11-2 and TRBJ2-3, with D possibly matching TRBD2 (6 bases). V was shortened by 4 bases and J by 4 bases, with 9 bases between the two germline ends. CDR3 length: 13 residues. Germline V gives CDR1 SGHAT, CDR2 FQNNGV. Written as DNA, the CDR3 is TGTGCCAGCAGCTCCGTAGCGGCAGATACGCAGTATTTT. Protein sequence: CASSSVAADTQYF.

The sample holds a few counts of this clonotype. The chain recombines TRBV11-2 with TRBJ2-2, with 7 bases fitting TRBD2. Germline V gene data show CDR1 as SGHAT and CDR2 as FQNNGV. The CDR3 is made up of 13 amino acids. Unmatched junction bases numbered 3, after V lost 5 bases and J lost 6 bases. The CDR3: CASSRGRAGELFF. CDR3 nucleotide sequence: TGTGCCAGCAGCCGGGGGAGGGCCGGGGAGCTGTTTTTT.

This clonotype has just a few counts. The rearrangement joins TRBV4-1 to TRBJ1-5; D is possibly TRBD1 (5 bases). Trimming took 1 base from V and 4 from J, leaving 11 bases between them. This CDR3 contains 15 residues. The V gene's germline CDR1 is MGHRA and CDR2 YSYEKL. The CDR3 nucleotides are TGCGCCAGCAGCCAAGGTGGGGCAGGAAATCAGCCCCAGCATTTT. It yields the protein CASSQGGAGNQPQHF.

The chain links TRBV5-6 to TRBJ2-5, with 9 bases matching TRBD2. Germline values: CDR1 SGHDT, CDR2 YYEEEE. CDR3 size: 14 residues. J gave up 5 bases and V 6 bases, and 8 bases lay outside the gene matches. The CDR3 DNA sequence: TGTGCCAGCATGAAAGCGGGGGGTTGGGAGACCCAGTACTTC. Protein: CASMKAGGWETQYF. The variable domain in full, with the rest retrieved from reference TRBV5-6 and TRBJ2-5, is DAGVTQSPTHLIKTRGQQVTLRCSPKSGHDTVSWYQQALGQGPQFIFQYYEEEERQRGNFPDRFSGHQFPNYSSELNVNALLLGDSALYLCASMKAGGWETQYFGPGTRLLVL.

This clonotype was found a few times. This chain uses TRBV29-1 with TRBJ2-1; D tentatively reads TRBD1 or TRBD2 (5 bases each). CDR1 and CDR2 (germline): SQVTM, ANQGSEA. V was pared by 7 bases and J by 0 bases, with 16 bases between. This CDR3 spans 15 amino acids. This CDR3 is CSGAAWGSSYNEQFF. The CDR3 DNA is TGCAGCGGGGCCGCTTGGGGGAGCTCCTACAATGAGCAGTTCTTC.

The V and J genes are TRBV6-5 and TRBJ2-7, with D unresolved. CDR1 is MNHEY, CDR2 SVGAGI, per germline. Trimming left V 5 bases short and J 7 bases short, with 9 bases between. This CDR3 comprises 11 residues. The CDR3 DNA is TGTGCCAGCAGTCACGGCGGAGAGCAGTACGTC. Protein: CASSHGGEQYV.